This T cell receptor (beta chain) was recorded in a study of blood T cell repertoires in COVID-19. Germline V gives CDR1 MNHEY, CDR2 SVGAGI. The CDR3 sequence is 15 residues long. J gave up 4 bases and V 5 bases, and 7 bases lay outside the gene matches. Repertoires were generated with immunoSEQ multiplex PCR, while TCRdb's copy carries only in-frame clones and drops some. The data contain approximately 170,000 clones, around nine tenths of them singletons. The sample was peripheral blood. This TCR was recovered from a young man with active or convalescent COVID-19. The chain recombines TRBV6-5 with TRBJ1-2; 10 positions match TRBD1. The CDR3 region is CASSTDRGSGYGYTF. The CDR3 DNA sequence: TGTGCCAGCAGTACGGACAGGGGGTCAGGCTATGGCTACACCTTC.